The 25 T cell receptor beta chains below all came from one sample that was sequenced in a study of cytomegalovirus exposure and HLA in healthy donors. PCR was performed using 60 Vbeta and 13 Jbeta primers. The data were produced by immunoSEQ multiplex PCR, yet TCRdb's version contains in-frame clones alone and is incomplete. This listing includes tens of thousands of clones. The specimen was PBMCs. All receptors come from a woman in her thirties or forties in good health and CMV-seropositive.

The rearrangement uses TRBV10-3 and TRBJ2-2; 9 bases align to TRBD2. Germline V gene lookup returns CDR1 ENHRY and CDR2 SYGVKD. Losses at the gene ends were 10 bases for V and 5 bases for J; bases not matched to a gene: 5. CDR3 size: 13 residues. Here the CDR3 DNA reads TGTGCCAGCGGACTAGCGCAGACCGGGGAGCTGTTTTTT. Translated, it gives CASGLAQTGELFF.

The CDR3 DNA is TGTGCCTCACTACCGACTAGCTCAGATACGCAGTATTTT. It yields the protein CASLPTSSDTQYF. J is TRBJ2-3 and V is TRBV30; the match to TRBD2 covers 7 bases. V was pared by 7 bases and J by 4 bases, with 8 bases of the junction left unmatched. The CDR3 runs 13 residues. Germline CDR1 is GTSNPN and CDR2 is SVGIG (reference sequence).

The V call is TRBV4-3, the J call TRBJ2-7; 10 bases align to TRBD1. This CDR3 has 16 residues. V shed 3 bases, J shed 4 bases, and the junction held 9 bases outside the gene matches. Germline lookup yields CDR1 LGHNA and CDR2 YSLEER. In nucleotides, the CDR3 is TGCGCCAGCAGCCAGTCGACCGGGACAGGGGCATACGAGCAGTACTTC. This sequence encodes CASSQSTGTGAYEQYF.

V and J are TRBV27 and TRBJ2-1; TRBD2 aligns across 13 bases. Per the germline V gene, CDR1 is MNHEY and CDR2 is SMNVEV (reference sequence). Unmatched junction bases numbered 5, after V lost 5 bases and J lost 7 bases. CDR3 length: 15 amino acids. CDR3 in DNA: TGTGCCAGCAGTCCCGGGACTAGCGGGGATAATGAGCAGTTCTTC. Translated: CASSPGTSGDNEQFF.

CDR3 DNA sequence: TGCGCCAGCAGCCAGGAGATAGCGGGACTCTACAATGAGCAGTTCTTC. Translating gives CASSQEIAGLYNEQFF. The chain joins TRBV4-1 to TRBJ2-1; 8 bases agree with TRBD2. Germline-derived CDR1 and CDR2 are MGHRA and YSYEKL. CDR3 length: 16 amino acids. With V trimmed by 3 bases and J by 3 bases, 7 bases remained unmatched.

The chain is built from TRBV2 and TRBJ2-7, with D possibly matching TRBD2 (6 bases). Germline V gene lookup returns CDR1 SNHLY and CDR2 FYNNEI. V gave up 5 bases and J gave up 2 bases, with 10 bases separating them. This CDR3 is built from 13 residues. The CDR3 here is CASSSGDTYEQYF. The CDR3 DNA reads TGTGCCAGCAGTTCGGGGGATACCTACGAGCAGTACTTC.

V and J are TRBV18 and TRBJ2-7, with D possibly being TRBD1 (5 bases). Trimming removed 5 bases at V and 2 bases at J, with 16 bases between. The V gene's germline CDR1 is KGHSH and CDR2 LQKENI. This CDR3 has 15 residues. CDR3 coding DNA: TGTGCCAGCTCAAACAACCGACAGAATGCCTACGAGCAGTACTTC. Protein sequence: CASSNNRQNAYEQYF.

The V gene is TRBV18, the J gene TRBJ2-7; D may be TRBD1 (5 bases). The CDR3 sequence is 15 residues long. V was trimmed by 5 bases and J by 1 base, leaving 15 bases between them. In germline, CDR1 is KGHSH, CDR2 LQKENI. CDR3 in amino acids: CASSNNRQNSYEQYF. The CDR3 coding sequence is TGTGCCAGCTCAAACAACCGACAGAATTCCTACGAGCAGTACTTC.

The V call is TRBV7-2, the J call TRBJ2-7; D may be TRBD1 (6 bases). CDR3 length: 16 residues. Trimming stripped 5 bases from V and 2 bases from J, with 19 bases between. The germline gives CDR1 SGHTA, CDR2 FQGNSA. For the CDR3, the DNA is TGTGCCAGCAGCCCCGTGACAGGTCCCACAACCTACGAGCAGTACTTC. Its protein product is CASSPVTGPTTYEQYF. The whole variable domain, remainder taken from reference TRBV7-2 and TRBJ2-7, is GAGVSQSPSNKVTEKGKDVELRCDPISGHTALYWYRQSLGQGLEFLIYFQGNSAPDKSGLPSDRFSAERTGGSVSTLTIQRTQQEDSAVYLCASSPVTGPTTYEQYFGPGTRLTVT.

The chain has TRBV30 and TRBJ2-1, with D hard to call. Between the trimmed V and J ends, which lost 0 bases and 0 bases, there was a span of 9 bases. Germline CDR1 and CDR2: GTSNPN and SVGIG (reference sequence). CDR3 size: 15 residues. Written as DNA, the CDR3 is TGTGCCTGGAGTGTCGACTTCCGCTCCTACAATGAGCAGTTCTTC. It is translated as CAWSVDFRSYNEQFF.

The CDR3 protein is CASSQVRLTYEQYF. The CDR3 DNA sequence: TGCGCCAGCAGCCAAGTGCGGCTGACCTACGAGCAGTACTTC. This chain links TRBV4-3 with TRBJ2-7, with D unresolved. This CDR3 has 14 residues. Germline values: CDR1 LGHNA, CDR2 YSLEER. V was trimmed by 1 base and J by 2 bases, leaving 9 bases between them.

This chain links TRBV18 with TRBJ2-2; D possibly corresponds to TRBD2 (6 bases). This CDR3 spans 16 amino acids. Trimming took off 4 bases at V and 3 bases at J, with 15 bases between the two ends. Germline-derived CDR1 and CDR2 are KGHSH and LQKENI. The CDR3 loop is CASSREEGFYTGELFF. The CDR3 nucleotides read TGTGCCAGCTCACGGGAGGAAGGGTTTTACACCGGGGAGCTGTTTTTT.

The chain links TRBV28 to TRBJ1-2; possibly TRBD1 for D (6 bases). The CDR3 spans 16 residues. Germline V CDR1 and CDR2: MDHEN, SYDVKM. Trimming cost V 4 bases and J 2 bases, with 17 bases left between them. Here the CDR3 reads CASSSLGGLANYGYTF. For the CDR3, the DNA is TGTGCCAGCAGTTCCCTAGGGGGATTGGCCAACTATGGCTACACCTTC.

The CDR3 DNA reads TGCAGCGTTGTAGGGGGTGGGACTGAAGCTTTCTTT. This codes for CSVVGGGTEAFF. The chain links TRBV29-1 to TRBJ1-1; TRBD1 is a possible D gene (6 bases). Germline CDR1 reads SQVTM; CDR2 reads ANQGSEA. The CDR3 is made up of 12 amino acids. Trimming shortened V by 4 bases and J by 5 bases, and 11 bases separated the two germline ends. Using reference TRBV29-1 and TRBJ1-1 for the parts outside the CDR3, the full variable domain is SAVISQKPSRDICQRGTSLTIQCQVDSQVTMMFWYRQQPGQSLTLIATANQGSEATYESGFVIDKFPISRPNLTFSTLTVSNMSPEDSSIYLCSVVGGGTEAFFGQGTRLTVV.

This sequence joins TRBV18 and TRBJ2-1; D may be TRBD1 (6 bases). The germline V gene has CDR1 KGHSH and CDR2 LQKENI. The V end lost 3 bases, the J end lost 5 bases, and 14 bases lay between the germline ends. The CDR3 totals 15 residues. The CDR3 DNA follows: TGTGCCAGCTCACCCTTGCCAGGGGATCACAATGAGCAGTTCTTC. Encoded protein: CASSPLPGDHNEQFF.

This chain uses TRBV28 with TRBJ2-7; the D gene is possibly TRBD1 (5 bases). This CDR3 has 14 residues. Trimming took 5 bases from V and 5 from J, leaving 16 bases between them. Germline loops: CDR1 MDHEN, CDR2 SYDVKM. In nucleotides, the CDR3 is TGTGCCAGCAGTGACAGAAGTATCTACGACGAGCAGTACTTC. It encodes CASSDRSIYDEQYF.

The rearrangement joins TRBV19 to TRBJ2-7, with D tentatively TRBD2 (7 bases). Trimming took off 10 bases at V and 3 bases at J, with 16 bases between the two ends. In germline, CDR1 is LNHDA, CDR2 SQIVND (reference sequence). This CDR3 is 13 amino acids long. The CDR3 region has the DNA TGTGCCACCCGGGGGGCCCCGAACTACGAGCAGTACTTC. Protein product: CATRGAPNYEQYF.

The rearrangement uses TRBV7-9 and TRBJ1-3, with TRBD1 identical over 7 bases. The CDR3 covers 16 residues. V lost 5 bases to trimming and J lost 2 bases; unmatched junction nucleotides: 9. Per the germline V gene, CDR1 is SEHNR and CDR2 is FQNEAQ (reference sequence). CDR3 region: CASSPPAGTAGNTIYF. CDR3 nucleotide sequence: TGTGCCAGCAGCCCGCCAGCCGGGACAGCTGGAAACACCATATATTTT.

V gene TRBV5-4 combines with J gene TRBJ1-2; the D gene is possibly TRBD1 (6 bases). Per germline, CDR1 SGHNT and CDR2 YYREEE (reference sequence). CDR3 length: 15 residues. Trimming took off 3 bases at V and 2 bases at J, with 14 bases between the two ends. CDR3 protein: CASSSERGQNYGYTF. Written as DNA, the CDR3 is TGTGCCAGCAGCTCGGAACGTGGACAGAACTATGGCTACACCTTC.

This chain joins TRBV29-1 and TRBJ1-2; TRBD1 matches 7 bases. Germline V lookup: CDR1 SQVTM, CDR2 ANQGSEA. The V and J ends lost 3 bases and 5 bases, in that order; junction bases with no gene match: 3. The CDR3 is 12 residues long. The CDR3 nucleotides read TGCAGCGTTGAGGGACAGCTTTATGGCTACACCTTC. Translated, it gives CSVEGQLYGYTF. The complete variable domain, with remaining parts taken from reference TRBV29-1 and TRBJ1-2, reads SAVISQKPSRDICQRGTSLTIQCQVDSQVTMMFWYRQQPGQSLTLIATANQGSEATYESGFVIDKFPISRPNLTFSTLTVSNMSPEDSSIYLCSVEGQLYGYTFGSGTRLTVV.

This chain connects TRBV29-1 to TRBJ2-7; perhaps TRBD2 as D (5 bases). Trimming shortened V by 7 bases and J by 2 bases, and 15 bases separated the two germline ends. CDR1 is SQVTM, CDR2 ANQGSEA, per germline. The CDR3 has 13 residues. The CDR3 reads CSAARGFAYEQYF. The CDR3, as DNA: TGCAGCGCCGCTCGGGGATTCGCCTACGAGCAGTACTTC.

This sequence joins TRBV4-1 and TRBJ2-1; 9 nucleotides align to TRBD2. Germline assignment: CDR1 MGHRA and CDR2 YSYEKL. This CDR3 is built from 16 residues. J gave up 8 bases and V 3 bases, and 11 bases lay outside the gene matches. The CDR3 nucleotides read TGCGCCAGCAGCCATCCCGGACTAGCGCTCGTGCATGAGCAGTTCTTC. As protein: CASSHPGLALVHEQFF.

The chain recombines TRBV5-8 with TRBJ2-7; D is perhaps TRBD2 (6 bases). The ends were cut back, 5 bases at V and 2 bases at J, with 14 bases in the middle. This CDR3 is built from 14 residues. Germline V gene lookup returns CDR1 SGHTS and CDR2 YDEGEE. This CDR3 reads CASRGRRGAYEQYF. Written as DNA, the CDR3 is TGTGCCAGCAGAGGTAGGAGGGGAGCCTACGAGCAGTACTTC. Complete variable domain (other parts from reference TRBV5-8 and TRBJ2-7): EAGVTQSPTHLIKTRGQQATLRCSPISGHTSVYWYQQALGLGLQFLLWYDEGEERNRGNFPPRFSGRQFPNYSSELNVNALELEDSALYLCASRGRRGAYEQYFGPGTRLTVT.

The chain links TRBV28 to TRBJ1-1, with D tentatively TRBD1 (6 bases). Germline-derived CDR1 and CDR2 are MDHEN and SYDVKM. This CDR3 contains 12 residues. V was cut by 5 bases and J by 8 bases, with 12 bases left in between. The CDR3 DNA reads as TGTGCCAGCAGTCTTACAGGGAGCGAAGCTTTCTTT. Translating it yields CASSLTGSEAFF.

The V gene is TRBV5-1, the J gene TRBJ2-2; no definite D call. Germline assignment: CDR1 SGHRS and CDR2 YFSETQ. The CDR3 has 13 amino acids. Between the trimmed V and J ends, which lost 7 bases and 3 bases, there was a span of 10 bases. In DNA, the CDR3 is TGCGCCAGCTCTCCGTCAGACACCGGGGAGCTGTTTTTT. It encodes CASSPSDTGELFF.